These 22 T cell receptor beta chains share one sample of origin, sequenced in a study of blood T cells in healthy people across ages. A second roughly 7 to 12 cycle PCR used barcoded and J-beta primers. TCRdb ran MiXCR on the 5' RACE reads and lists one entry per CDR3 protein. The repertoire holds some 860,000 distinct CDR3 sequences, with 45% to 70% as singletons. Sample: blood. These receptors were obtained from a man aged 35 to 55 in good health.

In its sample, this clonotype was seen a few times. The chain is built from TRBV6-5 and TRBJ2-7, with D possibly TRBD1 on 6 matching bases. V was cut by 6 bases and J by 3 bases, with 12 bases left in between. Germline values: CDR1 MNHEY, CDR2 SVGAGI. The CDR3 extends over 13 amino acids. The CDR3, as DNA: TGTGCCAGCAGACCGCAGGGGCTCTACGAGCAGTACTTC. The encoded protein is CASRPQGLYEQYF.

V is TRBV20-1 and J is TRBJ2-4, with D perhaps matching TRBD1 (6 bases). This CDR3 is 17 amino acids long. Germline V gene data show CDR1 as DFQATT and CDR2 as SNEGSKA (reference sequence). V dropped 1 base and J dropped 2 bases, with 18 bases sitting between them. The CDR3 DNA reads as TGCAGTGCTAGAGGACGTAGGGGGATCGAAACCAAAAACATTCAGTACTTC. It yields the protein CSARGRRGIETKNIQYF.

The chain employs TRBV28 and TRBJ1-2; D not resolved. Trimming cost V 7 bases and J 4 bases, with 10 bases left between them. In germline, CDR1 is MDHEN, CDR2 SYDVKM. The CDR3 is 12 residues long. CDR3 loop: CASTPGVYGYTF. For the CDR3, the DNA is TGTGCCAGCACCCCCGGGGTCTATGGCTACACCTTC.

Written as DNA, the CDR3 is TGTGCCAGCAGCCAGAGGGACGAGCAGTACTTC. This sequence encodes CASSQRDEQYF. This rearrangement joins TRBV3-1 to TRBJ2-7; tentatively, D is TRBD2 (5 bases). Trimming took off 3 bases at V and 5 bases at J, with 5 bases between the two ends. Germline CDR1 reads LGHDT; CDR2 reads YNNKEL (reference sequence). CDR3 size: 11 residues.

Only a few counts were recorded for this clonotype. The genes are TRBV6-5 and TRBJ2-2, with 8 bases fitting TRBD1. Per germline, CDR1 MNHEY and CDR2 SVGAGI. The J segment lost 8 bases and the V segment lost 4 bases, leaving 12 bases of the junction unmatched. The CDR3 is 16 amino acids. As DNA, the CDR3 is TGTGCCAGCAGTTTCACTACTACAGGGGGTAGGGGGGAGCTGTTTTTT. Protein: CASSFTTTGGRGELFF.

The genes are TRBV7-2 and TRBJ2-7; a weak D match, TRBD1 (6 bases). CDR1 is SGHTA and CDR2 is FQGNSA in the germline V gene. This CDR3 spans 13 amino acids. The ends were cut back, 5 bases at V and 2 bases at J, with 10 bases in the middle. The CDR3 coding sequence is TGTGCCAGCAGCACCAGGGGAGCCTACGAGCAGTACTTC. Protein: CASSTRGAYEQYF.

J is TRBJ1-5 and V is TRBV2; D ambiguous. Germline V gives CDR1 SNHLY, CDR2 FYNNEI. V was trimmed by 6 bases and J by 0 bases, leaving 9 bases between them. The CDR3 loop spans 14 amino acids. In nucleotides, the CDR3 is TGTGCCAGCAGGGACGCTATTAGCAATCAGCCCCAGCATTTT. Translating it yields CASRDAISNQPQHF.

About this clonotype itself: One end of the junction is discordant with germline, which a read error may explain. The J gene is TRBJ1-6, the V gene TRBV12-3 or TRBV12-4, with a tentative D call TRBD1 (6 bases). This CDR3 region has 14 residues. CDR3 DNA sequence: TGTGCCAGCAGCCCCGGACAGTATAATTCACCCCTCCTCTTT. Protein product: CASSPGQYNSPLLF.

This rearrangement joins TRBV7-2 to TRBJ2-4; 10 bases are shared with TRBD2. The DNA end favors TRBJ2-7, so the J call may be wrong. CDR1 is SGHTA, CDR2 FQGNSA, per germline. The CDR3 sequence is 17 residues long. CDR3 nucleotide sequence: TGTGCCAGCAGCTTATCTCTCCCACTAGCGGGGAACTACGAGCAGTACTTC. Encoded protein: CASSLSLPLAGNYEQYF.

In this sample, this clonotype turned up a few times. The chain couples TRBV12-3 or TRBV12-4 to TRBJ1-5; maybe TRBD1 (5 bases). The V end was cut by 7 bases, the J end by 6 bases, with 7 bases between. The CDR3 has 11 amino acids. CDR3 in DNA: TGTGCCAGCAACAGGTCTCAGCCCCAGCATTTT. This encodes CASNRSQPQHF.

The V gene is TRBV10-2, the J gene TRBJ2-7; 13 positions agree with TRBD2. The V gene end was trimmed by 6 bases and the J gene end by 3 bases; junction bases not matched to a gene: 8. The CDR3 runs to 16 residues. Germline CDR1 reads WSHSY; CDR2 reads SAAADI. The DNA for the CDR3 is TGCGCCAGCAGCGGACTAGCGGGAGAAGTGGACTACGAGCAGTACTTC. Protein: CASSGLAGEVDYEQYF.

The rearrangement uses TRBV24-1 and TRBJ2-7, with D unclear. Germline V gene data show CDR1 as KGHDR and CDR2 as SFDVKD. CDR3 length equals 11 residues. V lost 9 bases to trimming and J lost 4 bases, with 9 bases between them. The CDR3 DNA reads TGTGCCACCCGACCGGTGTACGAGCAGTACTTC. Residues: CATRPVYEQYF.

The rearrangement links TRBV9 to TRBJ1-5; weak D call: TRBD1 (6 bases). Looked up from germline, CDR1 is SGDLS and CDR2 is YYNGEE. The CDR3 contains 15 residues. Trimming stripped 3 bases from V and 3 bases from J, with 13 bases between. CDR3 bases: TGTGCCAGCAGCGCCTCGGGACACCTCAATCAGCCCCAGCATTTT. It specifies CASSASGHLNQPQHF.

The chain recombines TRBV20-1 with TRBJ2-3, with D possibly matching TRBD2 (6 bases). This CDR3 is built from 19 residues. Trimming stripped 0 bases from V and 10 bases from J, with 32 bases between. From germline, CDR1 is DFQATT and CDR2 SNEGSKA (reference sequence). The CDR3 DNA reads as TGCAGTGCTAGAGATTTCGCGGGACCTGAGGTCTCTAGCACAGGCGCGCAGTATTTT. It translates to CSARDFAGPEVSSTGAQYF.

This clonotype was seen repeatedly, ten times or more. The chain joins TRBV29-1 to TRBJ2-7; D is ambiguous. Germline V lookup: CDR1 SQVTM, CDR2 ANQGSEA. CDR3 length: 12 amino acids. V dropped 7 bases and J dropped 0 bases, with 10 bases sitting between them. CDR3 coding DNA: TGCAGCGGGGTCGAGAGCTCCTACGAGCAGTACTTC. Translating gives CSGVESSYEQYF.

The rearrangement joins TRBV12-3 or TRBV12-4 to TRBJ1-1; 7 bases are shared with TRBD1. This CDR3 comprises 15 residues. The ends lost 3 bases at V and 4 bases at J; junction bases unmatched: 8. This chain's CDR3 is CASSLTGTAGTEAFF. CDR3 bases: TGTGCCAGCAGTTTGACAGGGACCGCGGGCACTGAAGCTTTCTTT.

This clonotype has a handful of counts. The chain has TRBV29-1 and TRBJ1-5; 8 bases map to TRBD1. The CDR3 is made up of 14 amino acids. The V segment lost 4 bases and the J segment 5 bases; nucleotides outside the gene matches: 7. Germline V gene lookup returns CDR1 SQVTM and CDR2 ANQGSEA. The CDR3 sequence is CSVVFGTGDQPQHF. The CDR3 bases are TGCAGCGTTGTCTTCGGGACAGGCGATCAGCCCCAGCATTTT. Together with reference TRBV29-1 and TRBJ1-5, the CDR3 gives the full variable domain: SAVISQKPSRDICQRGTSLTIQCQVDSQVTMMFWYRQQPGQSLTLIATANQGSEATYESGFVIDKFPISRPNLTFSTLTVSNMSPEDSSIYLCSVVFGTGDQPQHFGDGTRLSIL.

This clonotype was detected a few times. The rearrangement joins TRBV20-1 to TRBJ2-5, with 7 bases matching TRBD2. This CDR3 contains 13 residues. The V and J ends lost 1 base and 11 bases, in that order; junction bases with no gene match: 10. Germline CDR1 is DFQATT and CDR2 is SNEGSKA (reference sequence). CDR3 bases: TGCAGTGCTAGAGGTGGGGGGGACCTGGAGCAGTACTTC. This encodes CSARGGGDLEQYF.

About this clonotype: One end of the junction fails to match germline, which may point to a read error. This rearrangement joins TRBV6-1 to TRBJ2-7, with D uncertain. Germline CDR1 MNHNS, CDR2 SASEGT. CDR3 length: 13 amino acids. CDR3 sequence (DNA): TGTACCAGCAGTGAATTTGGGGTGTCCGAGCAGTACTTC. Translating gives CTSSEFGVSEQYF.

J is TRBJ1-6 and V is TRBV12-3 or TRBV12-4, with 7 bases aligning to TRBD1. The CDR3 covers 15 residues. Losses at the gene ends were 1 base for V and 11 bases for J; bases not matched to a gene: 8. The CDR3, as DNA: TGTGCCAGCAGTTTAGGGACAGGCATTAGTCCACCCCTCCACTTT. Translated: CASSLGTGISPPLHF.

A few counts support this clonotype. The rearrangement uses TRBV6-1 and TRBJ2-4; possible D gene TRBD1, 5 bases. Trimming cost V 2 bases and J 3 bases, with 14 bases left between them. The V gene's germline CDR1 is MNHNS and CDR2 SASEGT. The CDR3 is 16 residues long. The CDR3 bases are TGTGCCAGCAGTGAATCCCCAGGGATAGGCAAAAACATTCAGTACTTC. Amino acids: CASSESPGIGKNIQYF.

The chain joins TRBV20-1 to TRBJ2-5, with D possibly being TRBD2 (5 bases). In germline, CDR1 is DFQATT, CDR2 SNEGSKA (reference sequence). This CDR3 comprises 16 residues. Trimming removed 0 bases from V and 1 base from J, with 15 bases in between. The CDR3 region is CSARDRGDPLQETQYF. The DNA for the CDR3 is TGCAGTGCTAGAGATCGGGGAGACCCACTCCAAGAGACCCAGTACTTC.